The entry below gives a single T cell receptor (beta chain) sequence along with its context. This clonotype was recorded a few times. There is no known antigen for this receptor. The record has no base qualities; no much larger clone is one base away. The data were obtained in a study of CD8 T cells in ankylosing spondylitis (dated by TCRdb to 2017 to 2019). Broadly, across the study: The study profiled T cell receptor beta repertoires in healthy donors and ankylosing spondylitis patients to find disease-linked TCR variants. The full study cohort was made up of about two dozen ankylosing spondylitis patients and more than 90 healthy donors. Peripheral blood samples were taken, and synovial fluid was additionally collected from ankylosing spondylitis patients.

Data came from an Illumina HiSeq 2500. Quantitative 5'-RACE with molecular barcodes was the method used to prepare the TCR beta libraries. From the authors' description of their analysis: Disease-linked TCR variants were identified with a new computational method built on a probabilistic model of VDJ rearrangement. TCRdb handled the public reads itself, with Q25 trimming in fastp and clone calling in MiXCR, and kept productive beta chains. Rows matching on CDR3 protein sequence are summarized as one entry with the most common DNA and genes. The V and J calls come from TCRdb's annotation, not from the publication. Present in this sample are approximately 540,000 distinct CDR3 sequences, about 13% of which were seen just once. The ten largest clones represent approximately 6.3% of the sample. V gives up 6 bases and J gives up 2 bases, and the segment between their germline ends measures 13 bases. The CDR3 contains 15 residues, cysteine and phenylalanine counted. Only CDR3 DNA is held: 45 bases, read in frame from base 1. The CDR1 and CDR2 encoded by the germline V gene are MNHNS and SASEGT.

What the authors observed across the whole study: Blood from ankylosing spondylitis patients appeared to be characterized by a TCR beta motif composed of roughly eight highly homologous amino acid variants. Significant enrichment of the disease-linked clones was reported in matched synovial fluid samples from ankylosing spondylitis patients. The disease-linked clones showed a CD8+ phenotype and occurred at relatively low frequencies in peripheral blood. Some motif variants were previously reported in synovial fluid and blood of reactive arthritis patients, suggesting common disease-initiation mechanisms.

Sequencing used blood, either unsorted or a sorted T cell fraction (not recorded which). In this chain, TRBV6-1 is recombined with TRBJ2-2; tentative D gene TRBD2, with 5 bases matching. This receptor was taken from a male donor with ankylosing spondylitis. The nucleotides are TGTGCCAGCAGCGCGAGCGGAACTAACACCGGGGAGCTGTTTTTT. This translates into CASSASGTNTGELFF.